This TCR beta chain was profiled in a study of T cell repertoires in cytomegalovirus infection. Study as a whole: An indication of both CMV infection and matching HLA type came from public TCR beta signatures. Points from the study as a whole: CMV-specific HLA-C-restricted TCR beta clonotypes dominated the ex vivo response. Cumulative public TCR beta family frequency identified carriers of CMV plus the relevant HLA.

As regards this clonotype: The antigen is undetermined.

The CDR3 runs 17 residues. Per germline, CDR1 SGHRS and CDR2 YFSETQ. Trimming removed 4 bases at V and 3 bases at J, with 21 bases between. TCRdb reprocessed the reads with MiXCR, giving one entry per CDR3 protein. The sample contains some 680,000 distinct CDR3 sequences, 35% of which appear only once. The sequencing input was PBMCs. This TCR was recovered from a human donor in good health (CMV status not recorded). Some clones in this sample may be carry-over from other donors' samples. V and J are TRBV5-1 and TRBJ2-3; D is perhaps TRBD1 or TRBD2 (5 bases each). CDR3 sequence: CASSPTNAIGETDTQYF. The CDR3 nucleotides read TGCGCCAGCAGCCCTACCAATGCAATAGGGGAGACAGATACGCAGTATTTT.